This T cell receptor (beta chain) emerged from a study of cytomegalovirus exposure and HLA in healthy donors. Some clones are missing from TCRdb's copy, which holds only in-frame ones; the method was immunoSEQ multiplex PCR. Of about 58,000 clones listed, roughly 90% are singletons. The CDR3 length is 15 residues. V shed 6 bases and J 3 bases; nucleotides not matched to a gene: 9. Germline lookup yields CDR1 ENHRY and CDR2 SYGVKD. This rearrangement joins TRBV10-3 to TRBJ2-5; TRBD2 aligns across 8 bases. Sequencing used PBMCs. This clonotype was obtained from a young man in good health and CMV-seronegative. The CDR3 loop is CAISRSGGSEETQYF. CDR3 DNA: TGTGCCATCAGCCGAAGCGGGGGCAGCGAAGAGACCCAGTACTTC.